The T cell receptor (beta chain) described here comes from a study of blood T cell repertoires in COVID-19. About the research overall: The origin of the acute and convalescent COVID-19 samples was the United States, Italy and Spain. From T cells, B-cell-depleted T cells, or PBMCs came the material, which was cDNA or gDNA.

V was clipped by 3 bases and J by 8 bases, with 11 bases between them. CDR1 and CDR2 (germline): SGHKS, YYEKEE (reference sequence). This CDR3 is built from 12 residues. The assay was immunoSEQ multiplex PCR, and TCRdb's table has in-frame clones only and misses some. The sample carries some 150,000 clones, 85% to 90% recorded once. This clone was observed once. This TCR was sampled from an older woman with acute or convalescent COVID-19. The sample taken for sequencing was peripheral blood. The V gene is TRBV5-5, the J gene TRBJ1-2; D perhaps matches TRBD1 (5 bases). CDR3 nucleotide sequence: TGTGCCAGCAGCTCTGCCTGGGGCGGCTACACCTTC. It encodes CASSSAWGGYTF. Full variable domain (rest looked up from reference TRBV5-5 and TRBJ1-2): DAGVTQSPTHLIKTRGQQVTLRCSPISGHKSVSWYQQVLGQGPQFIFQYYEKEERGRGNFPDRFSARQFPNYSSELNVNALLLGDSALYLCASSSAWGGYTFGSGTRLTVV.